The 29 T cell receptor beta chains below come from one sample, sequenced in a study of early T cells in non-severe SARS-CoV-2 infection (dated by TCRdb to about 2021). The library was produced with 5' RACE. Sequencing was carried out with a NextSeq 500. The public reads were quality trimmed at Q25 with fastp and then assembled into clones with MiXCR by TCRdb, keeping productive beta chains. A single entry per CDR3 protein holds the most common genes and DNA from its merged rows. Here the sample has 65,000 to 80,000 distinct CDR3 sequences; 13% occur a single time. The ten largest clones represent about 1.1% of the sample. The sequencing input was whole blood. All receptors come from an adult who was a healthcare worker with PCR-confirmed SARS-CoV-2 infection or an uninfected control (not recorded which).

This clonotype was seen a handful of times. V usage is TRBV29-1 and J usage is TRBJ1-1; no clear D gene. Trimming stripped 5 bases from V and 3 bases from J, with 10 bases between. CDR3 length: 12 amino acids. Germline V gene lookup returns CDR1 SQVTM and CDR2 ANQGSEA. The CDR3 region is CSVLPRDTEAFF. The CDR3 DNA reads TGCAGCGTTCTACCCCGGGACACTGAAGCTTTCTTT. Full variable domain (remainder filled in from reference TRBV29-1 and TRBJ1-1): SAVISQKPSRDICQRGTSLTIQCQVDSQVTMMFWYRQQPGQSLTLIATANQGSEATYESGFVIDKFPISRPNLTFSTLTVSNMSPEDSSIYLCSVLPRDTEAFFGQGTRLTVV.

This clonotype was counted ten times or more. J is TRBJ2-6 and V is TRBV12-2; the table's D call, TRBD1, was not checked against the DNA. TRBV12-2 is assigned pseudogene status. The CDR3 spans 19 residues. CDR3 protein: CASRLAVGRGGAGANVLTF. The CDR3 DNA follows: TGTGCAAGTCGCTTAGCGGTGGGCAGGGGCGGCGCTGGGGCCAACGTCCTGACTTTC.

This clonotype was counted ten times or more. This sequence joins TRBV20-1 and TRBJ1-1; D gene uncertain. The CDR3 length is 13 residues. The V gene's germline CDR1 is DFQATT and CDR2 SNEGSKA (reference sequence). V lost 3 bases and J 1 base, leaving 9 bases between the germline ends. The CDR3: CSARSPPNTEAFF. CDR3 nucleotides: TGCAGTGCTAGGTCTCCTCCGAACACTGAAGCTTTCTTT.

This clonotype was counted many times. The chain joins TRBV2 to TRBJ2-3; 9 nucleotides align to TRBD2. V shed 4 bases, J shed 4 bases, and the junction held 9 bases outside the gene matches. This CDR3 is 16 amino acids long. Germline values: CDR1 SNHLY, CDR2 FYNNEI. CDR3 sequence (DNA): TGTGCCAGCAGTGGATTTAGCGGGAGCTTCCCAGATACGCAGTATTTT. Protein product: CASSGFSGSFPDTQYF.

This clonotype was seen a handful of times. The V gene is TRBV28, the J gene TRBJ1-2; unclear D gene. Trimming cost V 2 bases and J 4 bases, with 17 bases left between them. Germline CDR1 is MDHEN and CDR2 is SYDVKM. The CDR3 sequence is 16 residues long. CDR3 coding DNA: TGTGCCAGCAGTTTACCCGGTGACTCGGGAGGCTATGGCTACACCTTC. It translates to CASSLPGDSGGYGYTF.

This clonotype came up many times. The genes are TRBV6-2 or TRBV6-3 and TRBJ2-7; 8 positions match TRBD2. Unmatched junction bases numbered 3, after V lost 5 bases and J lost 0 bases. This CDR3 region has 14 residues. Germline assignment: CDR1 MNHEY and CDR2 SVGEGT. As DNA, the CDR3 is TGTGCCAGCAGTGCACTAGCGGCCTCCTACGAGCAGTACTTC. It specifies CASSALAASYEQYF.

Many counts were recorded for this clonotype. This sequence joins TRBV20-1 and TRBJ1-4; 8 nucleotides line up with TRBD1. Germline CDR1 and CDR2: DFQATT and SNEGSKA (reference sequence). Trimming at V came to 3 bases and at J to 6 bases, leaving 6 bases not matched to a gene. This CDR3 is 14 amino acids long. Here the CDR3 DNA reads TGCAGTGCTAGCCCCCCAGGGGGCTATGAAAAACTGTTTTTT. Translated, it gives CSASPPGGYEKLFF.

This clonotype was detected only once. The gene calls are TRBV29-1 and TRBJ2-7; D gene uncertain. Germline loops: CDR1 SQVTM, CDR2 ANQGSEA. CDR3 size: 13 residues. Deletions cut 0 bases from V and 5 bases from J, with 11 bases between. CDR3 in DNA: TGCAGCGTTGAAGATGAGGATCCGGACGAGCAGTACTTC. As protein: CSVEDEDPDEQYF.

This chain links TRBV6-5 with TRBJ1-1, with D unresolved. The CDR3 consists of 14 residues. Deletions cut 0 bases from V and 6 bases from J, with 11 bases between. Germline assignment: CDR1 MNHEY and CDR2 SVGAGI. The DNA for the CDR3 is TGTGCCAGCAGTTACTCAACCGGGATCCCTGAAGCTTTCTTT. Its protein product is CASSYSTGIPEAFF.

This clonotype has a handful of counts. V is TRBV28 and J is TRBJ2-3, with TRBD1 identical over 8 bases. CDR1 and CDR2 from the germline V gene are MDHEN and SYDVKM. The CDR3 runs to 14 residues. Trimming removed 4 bases from V and 1 base from J; junction bases left unmatched: 1. The CDR3 bases are TGTGCCAGCAGTTCGGACAGGGGCACAGATACGCAGTATTTT. This translates into CASSSDRGTDTQYF.

This rearrangement joins TRBV2 to TRBJ1-1; no firm D call. V was cut by 4 bases and J by 3 bases, with 15 bases left in between. The CDR3 has 15 residues. Per the germline V gene, CDR1 is SNHLY and CDR2 is FYNNEI. This CDR3 reads CASSVAEVGDTEAFF. DNA for the CDR3: TGTGCCAGCAGTGTCGCCGAGGTTGGGGACACTGAAGCTTTCTTT. The whole variable domain, filled in from reference TRBV2 and TRBJ1-1, reads EPEVTQTPSHQVTQMGQEVILRCVPISNHLYFYWYRQILGQKVEFLVSFYNNEISEKSEIFDDQFSVERPDGSNFTLKIRSTKLEDSAMYFCASSVAEVGDTEAFFGQGTRLTVV.

This clonotype was seen repeatedly, ten times or more. The CDR3 coding sequence is TGTGCCAGCAGCTTAGTGGCGGGATTATATTACAATGAGCAGTTCTTC. The encoded protein is CASSLVAGLYYNEQFF. This chain joins TRBV7-2 and TRBJ2-1, with a possible D match to TRBD2 (6 bases). This CDR3 region has 16 residues. V lost 1 base to trimming and J lost 4 bases, with 14 bases between them. Per germline, CDR1 SGHTA and CDR2 FQGNSA.

This clonotype was seen at least ten times. V is TRBV7-2 and J is TRBJ2-7; D is possibly TRBD2 (6 bases). V gave up 5 bases and J gave up 3 bases, with 17 bases separating them. The CDR3 length is 15 residues. Germline loops: CDR1 SGHTA, CDR2 FQGNSA. The CDR3 region has the DNA TGTGCCAGCAGCCTCGCGGGGCCATTAAACTACGAGCAGTACTTC. It encodes CASSLAGPLNYEQYF.

The chain has TRBV7-9 and TRBJ1-1, with D unresolved. Trimming removed 3 bases at V and 7 bases at J, with 6 bases between. The germline V gene encodes CDR1 SEHNR and CDR2 FQNEAQ (reference sequence). The CDR3 spans 11 residues. The CDR3 loop reads CASSFDDEAFF. The DNA of the CDR3 is TGTGCCAGCAGCTTCGATGATGAAGCTTTCTTT.

In its sample, this clonotype was seen a few times. The V and J genes are TRBV29-1 and TRBJ2-7; the D gene could be TRBD1 or TRBD2 (5 bases each). Germline V gene data show CDR1 as SQVTM and CDR2 as ANQGSEA. Trimming removed 7 bases at V and 4 bases at J, with 20 bases between. CDR3 length: 14 residues. CDR3 DNA: TGCAGCGCCCGAGGTGGGGGAGAGGGATACGAGCAGTACTTC. Protein: CSARGGGEGYEQYF.

The CDR3 bases are TGTGCCAGCAGCGTAAATCCTGGACAGGTCTTTGGAAACACCATATATTTT. Translation gives CASSVNPGQVFGNTIYF. V and J are TRBV9 and TRBJ1-3, with 7 positions matching TRBD1. J was trimmed by 3 bases and V by 1 base; bases with no gene match: 10. CDR3 length equals 17 residues. Germline V gives CDR1 SGDLS, CDR2 YYNGEE.

This sequence joins TRBV12-3 or TRBV12-4 and TRBJ1-6; D may be TRBD1 (5 bases). V gave up 5 bases and J gave up 10 bases, with 12 bases separating them. The CDR3 has 13 amino acids. CDR3 region: CASSPTEGSPLHF. CDR3 DNA: TGTGCCAGCAGTCCTACCGAGGGGTCACCCCTCCACTTT.

J is TRBJ1-6 and V is TRBV7-8, with 10 bases lining up with TRBD1. Germline V lookup: CDR1 SGHVS, CDR2 FQNEAQ. The CDR3 runs 17 residues. With V trimmed by 5 bases and J by 7 bases, 11 bases remained unmatched. The CDR3 loop is CASSPDLRDRGNSPLHF. The CDR3 DNA reads as TGTGCCAGCAGCCCCGATCTCCGGGACAGGGGAAATTCACCCCTCCACTTT.

This clonotype came up many times. This rearrangement joins TRBV6-2 or TRBV6-3 to TRBJ2-7; 9 bases are a match to TRBD2. Germline trimming cut 2 bases from V and 7 bases from J; bases unmatched to any gene: 9. Germline V gene sequence: CDR1 MNHEY, CDR2 SVGEGT. The CDR3 totals 15 residues. This chain's CDR3 is CASSYGLAGTGEQYF. The CDR3 nucleotides read TGTGCCAGCAGTTACGGTCTAGCGGGAACGGGGGAGCAGTACTTC.

This clonotype appeared many times. The J gene is TRBJ1-6, the V gene TRBV2; possibly TRBD1 for D (5 bases). CDR1 is SNHLY, CDR2 FYNNEI, per germline. V was cut by 6 bases and J by 9 bases, with 15 bases left in between. The CDR3 is 14 residues long. The CDR3 nucleotides read TGTGCCAGCAGGAAGGGGCGCCTCGGTTCACCCCTCCACTTT. Its protein product is CASRKGRLGSPLHF.

The table lists this clonotype with many counts. V is TRBV11-2 and J is TRBJ2-7, with 8 bases matching TRBD2. V shed 1 base, J shed 3 bases, and the junction held 2 bases outside the gene matches. This CDR3 comprises 14 residues. The germline CDR1 and CDR2 sequences are SGHAT and FQNNGV. The CDR3 loop is CASSLGSGGYEQYF. CDR3 sequence (DNA): TGTGCCAGCAGCTTAGGAAGCGGGGGCTACGAGCAGTACTTC.

This clonotype was seen ten or more times. In DNA form, the CDR3 reads TGCAGTGCTAGCAAGACGGGACGTGGCGGGGAGCTGTTTTTT. Its translation is CSASKTGRGGELFF. The chain combines TRBV20-1 with TRBJ2-2; TRBD1 or TRBD2 may be the D gene (5 bases each). The germline CDR1 and CDR2 sequences are DFQATT and SNEGSKA (reference sequence). With 3 bases removed from V and 7 bases from J, the gap between germline ends came to 15 bases. This CDR3 region has 14 residues.

The chain carries TRBV21-1 and TRBJ2-1; the table's D call TRBD2 went unverified against the DNA. TRBV21-1 counts as a pseudogene. CDR3 length: 16 amino acids. CDR3 in amino acids: CASPKGSGSSYNEQFF. In DNA form, the CDR3 reads TGTGCCAGCCCCAAAGGGAGCGGAAGCTCCTACAATGAGCAGTTCTTC.

The chain employs TRBV20-1 and TRBJ2-7, with 11 bases aligning to TRBD2. This CDR3 region has 16 residues. The ends lost 0 bases at V and 7 bases at J; junction bases unmatched: 11. Germline-derived CDR1 and CDR2 are DFQATT and SNEGSKA (reference sequence). CDR3 coding DNA: TGCAGTGCTAGAGATAGCGGGGGGGCTCGATCGGAAGAGCAGTACTTC. Residues: CSARDSGGARSEEQYF.

In its sample, this clonotype was seen many times. The V gene is TRBV10-1, the J gene TRBJ1-1; no reliable D call. With 3 bases removed from V and 4 bases from J, the gap between germline ends came to 12 bases. Germline V gene data show CDR1 as WNHNN and CDR2 as SYGVQD (reference sequence). The CDR3 runs 14 residues. CDR3 nucleotide sequence: TGCGCCAGCAGTGACGGGTCACGAGTCACTGAAGCTTTCTTT. Its translation: CASSDGSRVTEAFF.

This clonotype was detected ten times or more. The chain employs TRBV6-5 and TRBJ1-4, with TRBD1 matching 9 bases. Germline trimming cut 6 bases from V and 4 bases from J; bases unmatched to any gene: 9. Germline values: CDR1 MNHEY, CDR2 SVGAGI. The CDR3 runs to 16 residues. This chain's CDR3 is CASSPDRGMINEKLFF. The CDR3 nucleotides are TGTGCCAGCAGCCCCGACAGGGGGATGATTAATGAAAAACTGTTTTTT.

V and J are TRBV4-3 and TRBJ2-7; D unresolved. CDR3 length: 14 residues. Trimming removed 1 base at V and 6 bases at J, with 13 bases between. The germline V gene encodes CDR1 LGHNA and CDR2 YSLEER. This chain's CDR3 is CASSQGVGKGEQYF. The CDR3 nucleotides are TGCGCCAGCAGCCAAGGGGTAGGGAAGGGCGAGCAGTACTTC.

This clonotype came up a few times. The genes are TRBV19 and TRBJ2-7; 9 bases agree with TRBD1. Germline values: CDR1 LNHDA, CDR2 SQIVND (reference sequence). This CDR3 comprises 12 residues. The ends lost 6 bases at V and 8 bases at J; junction bases unmatched: 5. CDR3 nucleotides: TGTGCCAGTAGATCGACAGGGGGAAAGCAGTACTTC. Translated, it gives CASRSTGGKQYF.

This clonotype was counted ten times or more. The chain uses TRBV7-2 and TRBJ1-1; 12 positions agree with TRBD1. The CDR3 extends over 17 amino acids. V trimming: 0 bases; J trimming: 1 base; junction bases outside the gene matches: 3. Germline-derived CDR1 and CDR2 are SGHTA and FQGNSA. The chain's CDR3 is CASSLAGTGGWNTEAFF. CDR3 nucleotide sequence: TGTGCCAGCAGCTTAGCTGGGACAGGGGGCTGGAACACTGAAGCTTTCTTT.